The clone carrying this T cell receptor beta chain was counted ten times or more. Its target is not known. The entry originates in a study of read filtering for tumor transcriptome and immune sequencing. Germline V lookup: CDR1 SGHRS, CDR2 YFSETQ. V was clipped by 6 bases and J by 2 bases, with 11 bases between them. The CDR3 contains 13 residues. From 350 to 500 ng of RNA, a library with molecular barcoded alpha/delta and beta/gamma adaptors was made. TCRdb itself ran the reads through MiXCR, one entry per CDR3 protein. The top ten hold about 70% of the sample, which has 20,000 to 25,000 distinct CDR3 sequences, approximately 15% seen once. Study outcomes and limitations: Even smaller IR-seq throughput identified most shared clonotypes.

The chain uses TRBV5-1 and TRBJ1-1; unclear D gene. The sequence derives from a donor at least 40 years old with multiple myeloma. Sequencing was carried out using a population of CD138-negative cells sorted from bone marrow. The CDR3: CASNPTGNTEAFF. The CDR3 coding sequence is TGCGCCAGCAATCCGACGGGAAACACTGAAGCTTTCTTT. The whole variable domain, filled in from reference TRBV5-1 and TRBJ1-1, reads KAGVTQTPRYLIKTRGQQVTLSCSPISGHRSVSWYQQTPGQGLQFLFEYFSETQRNKGNFPGRFSGRQFSNSRSEMNVSTLELGDSALYLCASNPTGNTEAFFGQGTRLTVV.